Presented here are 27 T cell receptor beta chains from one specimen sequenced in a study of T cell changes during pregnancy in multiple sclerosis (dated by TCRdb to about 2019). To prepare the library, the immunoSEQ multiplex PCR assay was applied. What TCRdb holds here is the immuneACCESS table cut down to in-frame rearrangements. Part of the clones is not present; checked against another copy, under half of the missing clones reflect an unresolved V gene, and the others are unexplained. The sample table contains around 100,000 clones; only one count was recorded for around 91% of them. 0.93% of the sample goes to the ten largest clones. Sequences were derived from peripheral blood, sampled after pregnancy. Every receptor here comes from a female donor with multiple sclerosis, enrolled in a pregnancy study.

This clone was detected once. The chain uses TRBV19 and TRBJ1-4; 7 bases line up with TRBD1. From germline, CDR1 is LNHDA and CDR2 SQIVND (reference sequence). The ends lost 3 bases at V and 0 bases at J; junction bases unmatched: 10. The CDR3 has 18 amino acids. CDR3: CASSIRTGGSSTNEKLFF. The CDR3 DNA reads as TGTGCCAGTAGTATTCGGACAGGAGGCAGTTCAACTAATGAAAAACTGTTTTTT. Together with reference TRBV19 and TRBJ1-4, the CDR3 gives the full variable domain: DGGITQSPKYLFRKEGQNVTLSCEQNLNHDAMYWYRQDPGQGLRLIYYSQIVNDFQKGDIAEGYSVSREKKESFPLTVTSAQKNPTAFYLCASSIRTGGSSTNEKLFFGSGTQLSVL.

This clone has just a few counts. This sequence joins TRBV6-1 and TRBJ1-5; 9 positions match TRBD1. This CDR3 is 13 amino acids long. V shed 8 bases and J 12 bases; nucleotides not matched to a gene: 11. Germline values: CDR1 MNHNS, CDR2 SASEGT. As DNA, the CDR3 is TGTGCCAGCCGAATTGGACAGGGGACGATCCAGCATTTT. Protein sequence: CASRIGQGTIQHF.

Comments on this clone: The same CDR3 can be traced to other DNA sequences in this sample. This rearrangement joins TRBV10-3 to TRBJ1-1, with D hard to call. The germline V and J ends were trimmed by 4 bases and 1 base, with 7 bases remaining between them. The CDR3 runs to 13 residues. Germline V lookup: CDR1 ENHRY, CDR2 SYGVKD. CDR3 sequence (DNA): TGTGCCATCAGTGTGGGGAGGAACACTGAAGCTTTCTTT. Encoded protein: CAISVGRNTEAFF.

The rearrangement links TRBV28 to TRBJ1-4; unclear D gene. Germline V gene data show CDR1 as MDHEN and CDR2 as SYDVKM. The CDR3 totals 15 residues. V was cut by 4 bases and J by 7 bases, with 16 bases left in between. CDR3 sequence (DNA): TGTGCCAGCAGTTCCCCGGGGTTGCGAAGTGAAAAACTGTTTTTT. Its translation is CASSSPGLRSEKLFF.

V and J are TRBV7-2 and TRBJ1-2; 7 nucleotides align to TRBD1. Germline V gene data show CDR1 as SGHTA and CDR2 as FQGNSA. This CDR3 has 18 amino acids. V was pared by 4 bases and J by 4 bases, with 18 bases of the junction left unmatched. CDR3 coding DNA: TGTGCCAGCAGCTGGCGACAGGGAGACTCAGGAGTGGGCTATGGCTACACCTTC. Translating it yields CASSWRQGDSGVGYGYTF.

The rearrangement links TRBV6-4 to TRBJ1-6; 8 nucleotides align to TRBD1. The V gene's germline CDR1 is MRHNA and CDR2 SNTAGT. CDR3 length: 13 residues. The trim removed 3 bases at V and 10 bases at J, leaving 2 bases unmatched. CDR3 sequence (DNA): TGTGCCAGCAGTGAAGACAGGGGCTCACCCCTCCACTTT. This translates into CASSEDRGSPLHF.

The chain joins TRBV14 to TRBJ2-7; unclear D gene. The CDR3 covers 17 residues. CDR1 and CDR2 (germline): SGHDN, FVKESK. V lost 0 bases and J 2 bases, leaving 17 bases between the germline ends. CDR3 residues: CASSQDRRGTSPYEQYF. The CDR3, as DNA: TGTGCCAGCAGCCAAGATCGGAGAGGAACCAGTCCCTACGAGCAGTACTTC.

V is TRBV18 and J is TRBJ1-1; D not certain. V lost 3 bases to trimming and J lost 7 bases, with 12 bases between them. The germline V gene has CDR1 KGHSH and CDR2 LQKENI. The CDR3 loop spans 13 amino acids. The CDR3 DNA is TGTGCCAGCTCACCCGGGGAGGTTAGTGAAGCTTTCTTT. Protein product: CASSPGEVSEAFF.

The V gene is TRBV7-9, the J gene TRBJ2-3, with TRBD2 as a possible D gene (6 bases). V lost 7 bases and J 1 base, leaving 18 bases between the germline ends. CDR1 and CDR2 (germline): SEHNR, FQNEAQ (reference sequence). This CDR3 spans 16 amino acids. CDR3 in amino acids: CASIPSFSGRTDTQYF. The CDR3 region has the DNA TGTGCCAGCATCCCCAGTTTTAGCGGTCGCACAGATACGCAGTATTTT. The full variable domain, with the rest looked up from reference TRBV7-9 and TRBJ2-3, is DTGVSQNPRHKITKRGQNVTFRCDPISEHNRLYWYRQTLGQGPEFLTYFQNEAQLEKSRLLSDRFSAERPKGSFSTLEIQRTEQGDSAMYLCASIPSFSGRTDTQYFGPGTRLTVL.

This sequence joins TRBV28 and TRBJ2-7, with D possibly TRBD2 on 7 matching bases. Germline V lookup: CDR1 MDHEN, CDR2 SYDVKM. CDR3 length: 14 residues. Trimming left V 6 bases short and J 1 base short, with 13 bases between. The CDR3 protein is CASRRGLGSYEQYF. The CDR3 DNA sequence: TGTGCCAGCAGGCGGGGGCTGGGATCCTACGAGCAGTACTTC. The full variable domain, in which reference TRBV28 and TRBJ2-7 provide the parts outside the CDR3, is DVKVTQSSRYLVKRTGEKVFLECVQDMDHENMFWYRQDPGLGLRLIYFSYDVKMKEKGDIPEGYSVSREKKERFSLILESASTNQTSMYLCASRRGLGSYEQYFGPGTRLTVT.

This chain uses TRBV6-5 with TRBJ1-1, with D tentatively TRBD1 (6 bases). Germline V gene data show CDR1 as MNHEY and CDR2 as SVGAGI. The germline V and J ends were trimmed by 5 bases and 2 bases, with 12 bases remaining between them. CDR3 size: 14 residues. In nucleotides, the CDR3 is TGTGCCAGCAGTGACCGGACAGCAAACACTGAAGCTTTCTTT. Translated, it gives CASSDRTANTEAFF.

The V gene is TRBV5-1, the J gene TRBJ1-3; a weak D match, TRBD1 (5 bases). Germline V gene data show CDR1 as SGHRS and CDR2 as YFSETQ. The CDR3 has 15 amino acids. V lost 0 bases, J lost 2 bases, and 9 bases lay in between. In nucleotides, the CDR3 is TGCGCCAGCAGCTTGGCGGGGGATCCTGGAAACACCATATATTTT. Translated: CASSLAGDPGNTIYF.

CDR3: CASSEGGQGARGTEAFF. The CDR3 nucleotides are TGTGCCAGCAGTGAAGGGGGACAGGGGGCGCGAGGCACTGAAGCTTTCTTT. J is TRBJ1-1 and V is TRBV6-1; 12 bases match TRBD1. The CDR3 has 17 residues. The V segment lost 1 base and the J segment 4 bases; nucleotides outside the gene matches: 7. Germline CDR1 and CDR2: MNHNS and SASEGT.

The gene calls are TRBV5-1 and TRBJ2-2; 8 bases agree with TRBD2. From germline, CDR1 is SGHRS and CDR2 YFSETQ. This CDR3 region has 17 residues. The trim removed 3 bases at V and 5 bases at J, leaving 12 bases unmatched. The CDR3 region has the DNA TGCGCCAGCAGCTGGAAATCCGGGGGGGCCGATACCGGGGAGCTGTTTTTT. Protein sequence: CASSWKSGGADTGELFF. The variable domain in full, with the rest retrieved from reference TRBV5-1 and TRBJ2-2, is KAGVTQTPRYLIKTRGQQVTLSCSPISGHRSVSWYQQTPGQGLQFLFEYFSETQRNKGNFPGRFSGRQFSNSRSEMNVSTLELGDSALYLCASSWKSGGADTGELFFGEGSRLTVL.

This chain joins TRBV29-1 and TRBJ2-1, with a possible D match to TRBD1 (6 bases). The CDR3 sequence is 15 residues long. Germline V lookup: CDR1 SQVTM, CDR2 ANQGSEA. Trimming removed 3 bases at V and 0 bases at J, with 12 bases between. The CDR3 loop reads CSVETTGSSYNEQFF. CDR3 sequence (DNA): TGCAGCGTTGAGACGACAGGTAGCTCCTACAATGAGCAGTTCTTC.

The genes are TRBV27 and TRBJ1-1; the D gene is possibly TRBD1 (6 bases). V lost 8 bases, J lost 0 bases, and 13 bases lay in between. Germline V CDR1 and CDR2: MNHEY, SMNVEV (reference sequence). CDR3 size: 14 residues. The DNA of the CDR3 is TGTGCCAGCGCATCACAGGGACTGAACACTGAAGCTTTCTTT. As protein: CASASQGLNTEAFF.

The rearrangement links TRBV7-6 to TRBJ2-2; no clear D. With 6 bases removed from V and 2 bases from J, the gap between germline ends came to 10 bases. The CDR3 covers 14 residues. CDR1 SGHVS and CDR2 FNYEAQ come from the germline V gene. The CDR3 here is CASSYSGNTGELFF. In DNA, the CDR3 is TGTGCCAGCAGTTATTCAGGAAACACCGGGGAGCTGTTTTTT.

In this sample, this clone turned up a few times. The CDR3 sequence: CATRQGPNTGELFF. The DNA for the CDR3 is TGTGCCACTAGACAGGGGCCGAACACCGGGGAGCTGTTTTTT. This chain connects TRBV10-3 to TRBJ2-2; TRBD1 aligns across 8 bases. The V segment lost 10 bases and the J segment 0 bases; nucleotides outside the gene matches: 4. Germline V lookup: CDR1 ENHRY, CDR2 SYGVKD. The CDR3 covers 14 residues.

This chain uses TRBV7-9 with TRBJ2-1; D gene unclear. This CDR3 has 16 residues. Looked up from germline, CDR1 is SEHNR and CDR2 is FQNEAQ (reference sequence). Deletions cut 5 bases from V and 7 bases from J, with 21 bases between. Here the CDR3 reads CASSPEVLYSGNEQFF. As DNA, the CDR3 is TGTGCCAGCAGCCCAGAGGTCCTCTACTCCGGAAATGAGCAGTTCTTC.

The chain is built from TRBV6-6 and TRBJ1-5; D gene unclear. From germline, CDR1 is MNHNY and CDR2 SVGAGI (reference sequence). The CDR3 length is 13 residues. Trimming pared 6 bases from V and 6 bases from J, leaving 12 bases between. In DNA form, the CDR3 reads TGTGCCAGCAGACGCGGAAGCGGTCAGCCCCAGCATTTT. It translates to CASRRGSGQPQHF.

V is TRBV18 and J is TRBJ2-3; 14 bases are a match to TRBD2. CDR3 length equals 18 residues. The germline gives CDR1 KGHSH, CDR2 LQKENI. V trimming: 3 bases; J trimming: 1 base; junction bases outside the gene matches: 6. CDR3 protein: CASSPGLAGAYRTDTQYF. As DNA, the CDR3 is TGTGCCAGCTCACCGGGACTAGCGGGGGCCTACCGCACAGATACGCAGTATTTT.

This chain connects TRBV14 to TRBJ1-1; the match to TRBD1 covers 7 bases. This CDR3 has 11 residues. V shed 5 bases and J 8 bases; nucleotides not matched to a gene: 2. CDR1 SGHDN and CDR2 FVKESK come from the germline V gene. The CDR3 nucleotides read TGTGCCAGCAGCTCGGACAGGGAAGCTTTCTTT. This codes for CASSSDREAFF. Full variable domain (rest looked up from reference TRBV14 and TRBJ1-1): EAGVTQFPSHSVIEKGQTVTLRCDPISGHDNLYWYRRVMGKEIKFLLHFVKESKQDESGMPNNRFLAERTGGTYSTLKVQPAELEDSGVYFCASSSDREAFFGQGTRLTVV.

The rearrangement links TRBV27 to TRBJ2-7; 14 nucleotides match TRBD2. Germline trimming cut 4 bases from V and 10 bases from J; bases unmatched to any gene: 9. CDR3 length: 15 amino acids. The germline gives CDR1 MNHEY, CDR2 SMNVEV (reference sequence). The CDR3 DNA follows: TGTGCCAGCAGTTCAGGGACTAGCGGGGGCCTCTCACAGTACTTC. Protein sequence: CASSSGTSGGLSQYF.

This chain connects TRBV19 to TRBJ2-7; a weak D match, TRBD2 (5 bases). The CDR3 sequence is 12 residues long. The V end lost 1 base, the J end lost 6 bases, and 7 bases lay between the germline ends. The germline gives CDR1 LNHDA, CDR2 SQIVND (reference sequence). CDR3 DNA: TGTGCCAGTAGTATAGCGGGATCCGAGCAGTACTTC. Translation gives CASSIAGSEQYF.

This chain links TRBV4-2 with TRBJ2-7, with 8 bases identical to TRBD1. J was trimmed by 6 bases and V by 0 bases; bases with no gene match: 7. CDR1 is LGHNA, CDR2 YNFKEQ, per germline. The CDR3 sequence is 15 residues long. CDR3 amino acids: CASSQEGRQGTEQYF. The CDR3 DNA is TGTGCCAGCAGCCAAGAGGGCAGACAGGGGACCGAGCAGTACTTC.

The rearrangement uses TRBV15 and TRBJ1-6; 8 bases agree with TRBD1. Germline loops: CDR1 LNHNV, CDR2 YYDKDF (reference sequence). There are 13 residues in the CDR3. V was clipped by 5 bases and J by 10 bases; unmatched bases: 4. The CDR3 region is CATSARGLSPLHF. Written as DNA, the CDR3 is TGTGCCACCAGCGCCAGGGGGCTCTCACCCCTCCACTTT.

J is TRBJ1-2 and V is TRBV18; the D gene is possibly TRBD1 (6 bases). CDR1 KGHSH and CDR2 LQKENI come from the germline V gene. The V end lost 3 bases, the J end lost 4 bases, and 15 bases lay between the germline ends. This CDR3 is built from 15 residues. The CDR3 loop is CASSPLTGTPYGYTF. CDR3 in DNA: TGTGCCAGCTCACCCTTGACAGGCACGCCCTATGGCTACACCTTC.